Listed below are T cell receptor beta chains from one sample, sequenced in a study of blood T cells in healthy people across ages. TCRdb redid the calling of the 5' RACE reads with MiXCR, one entry per CDR3 protein. The sample records 600,000 or so distinct CDR3 sequences, under 30% being singletons. Sequenced sample: blood. The origin of the receptors is a woman aged 80 or older in good health. CDR3s include the opening cysteine and the closing phenylalanine or tryptophan. The D gene is left open where the match is weak. Clone size is given for some rows only: seen once, a few or many times, or a class if the clone is expanded.

many	TRBV6-2/TRBV6-3	NA	TRBJ2-1	TGTGCCAGCAGTTACCTCGGGGGCGCGGACAATGAGCAGTTCTTC	CASSYLGGADNEQFF
few	TRBV7-2	TRBD1	TRBJ1-5	TGTGCCAGCAGCTTAGATGGGACAGAACATCAGCCCCAGCATTTT	CASSLDGTEHQPQHF
many	TRBV7-8	TRBD2	TRBJ2-1	TGTGCCAGCAGATTAGCGGGGGAACAGAATGAGCAGTTCTTC	CASRLAGEQNEQFF
many	TRBV19	NA	TRBJ1-2	TGTGCCAGTAGTATTCGAAGGGAGAATGGCTACACCTTC	CASSIRRENGYTF
NA	TRBV10-1	NA	TRBJ1-1	TGCGCCAGCAGTGAGTCTAAGTATGGACGGGAAGCTTTCTTT	CASSESKYGREAFF
many	TRBV4-1	NA	TRBJ1-2	TGCGCCAGCAGCCAAGATGGGGCGCGGGGTCGGGGCTACACCTTC	CASSQDGARGRGYTF
few	TRBV12-3/TRBV12-4	NA	TRBJ1-5	TGTGCCAGCAGTCTGGACGGATTAAATCAGCCCCAGCATTTT	CASSLDGLNQPQHF
NA	TRBV2	NA	TRBJ1-6	TGTGCCAGCACTGCGGGAGCGGGAGTGGCTTCACCCCTCCACTTT	CASTAGAGVASPLHF
many	TRBV20-1	NA	TRBJ2-6	TGCAGTGCCCCTGCCCTGGGTCAGGGGAGCTCTGGGGCCAACGTCCTGACTTTC	CSAPALGQGSSGANVLTF
many	TRBV4-2	NA	TRBJ2-7	TGTGCCAGCAGCCAGGGCAGATGGACGGGGAGCTCCTACGAGCAGTACTTC	CASSQGRWTGSSYEQYF
NA	TRBV20-1	TRBD2	TRBJ2-5	TGCAGTGCTAGAAGAGGACTAGCGGGGGAGACCCAGTACTTC	CSARRGLAGETQYF
many	TRBV20-1	NA	TRBJ2-3	TGCAGTGCTAGCGGGGGCCTTAGCACAGATACGCAGTATTTT	CSASGGLSTDTQYF
NA	TRBV20-1	NA	TRBJ2-1	TGCAGTGCTAGAGTTGCAGTTCCGACTCACTTC	CSARVAVPTHF
many	TRBV20-1	NA	TRBJ2-5	TGCAGTGCTAGAGGGACCGTCACGCTCAAAGAGACCCAGTACTTC	CSARGTVTLKETQYF
NA	TRBV28	NA	TRBJ2-7	TGTGCCAGCAGTTTCGGGGAGCACGAGCAGTACTTC	CASSFGEHEQYF
many	TRBV12-3/TRBV12-4	TRBD2	TRBJ2-7	TGTGCCAGCAGCTTAGCGGGGGACTCCTACGAGCAGTACTTC	CASSLAGDSYEQYF
many	TRBV25-1	NA	TRBJ2-5	TGTGCCAGCAGTGAACCCTCTATGGGGCTGGTGACCCAGTACTTC	CASSEPSMGLVTQYF
many	TRBV5-1	NA	TRBJ2-5	TGCGCCAGCAGCCCCCGTGAGGGGGTCCAAGAGACCCAGTACTTC	CASSPREGVQETQYF
many	TRBV2	NA	TRBJ2-7	TGTGCCAGCACCCTGGGGCAGGGGATCTCCTACGAGCAGTACTTC	CASTLGQGISYEQYF
many	TRBV5-1	NA	TRBJ2-5	TGCGCCAGCAGCTTGATTGAGACCCAGTACTTC	CASSLIETQYF
NA	TRBV10-2	NA	TRBJ1-6	TGCGCCAGCAGTGACCTCGGGTCCCTGGCTGATTCACCCCTCCACTTT	CASSDLGSLADSPLHF
NA	TRBV7-7	NA	TRBJ2-2	TGTGCCAGCAGCTTGTCACTGACGAACACCGGGGAGCTGTTTTTT	CASSLSLTNTGELFF
many	TRBV5-1	NA	TRBJ2-3	TGCGCCAGCAGCCAAGATCCAAAGTCGGCAGATACGCAGTATTTT	CASSQDPKSADTQYF
NA	TRBV4-1	NA	TRBJ2-1	TGCGCCAGCAGCCAGGATAGTGTTGGGCACAATGAGCAGTTCTTC	CASSQDSVGHNEQFF
many	TRBV6-1	NA	TRBJ2-5	TGTGCCAGCAGTGAACTGGCGGGGCTCCGCGAGGAGTACTTC	CASSELAGLREEYF
NA	TRBV5-1	NA	TRBJ2-1	TGCACCAGCAGCCTGCAGGTCAGCTCCTACAATGAGCAGGTCTTC	CTSSLQVSSYNEQVF
NA	TRBV5-1	NA	TRBJ1-5	TGCGCCAGCAGACCGGCTCCCGGCGGGAACAATCAGCCCCAGCATTTT	CASRPAPGGNNQPQHF
many	TRBV11-2	NA	TRBJ2-1	TGTGCCAGCAGTCGTTCGGCCGGCTCAAATGAGCAGTTCTTC	CASSRSAGSNEQFF
NA	TRBV29-1	TRBD1	TRBJ2-2	TGCAGCGCCTCAGGGGGTACAAACACCGGGGAGCTGTTTTTT	CSASGGTNTGELFF
NA	TRBV10-3	NA	TRBJ1-5	TGTGCCATCGCGGGCAGGGCTGATCAGCCCCAGCATTTT	CAIAGRADQPQHF
once	TRBV15	TRBD1	TRBJ2-5	TGTGCCACCAGCGCCCACCGGACAGGGGTCGATAATGAGCAGTACTTC	CATSAHRTGVDNEQYF
NA	TRBV10-3	TRBD1	TRBJ1-2	TGTGCCATCACCACACAGGGGGCTGGCGGCTACACCTTC	CAITTQGAGGYTF
NA	TRBV6-6	NA	TRBJ1-5	TGTGCCAGCAGTGCCGAACAGGGAAGGGGAAATCAGCCCCAGCATTTT	CASSAEQGRGNQPQHF
few	TRBV20-1	NA	TRBJ2-1	TGCAGTGCTAGAGATTCAGTCAAGGGCAGGCACAATGAGCAGTTCTTC	CSARDSVKGRHNEQFF
many	TRBV6-2/TRBV6-3	NA	TRBJ1-5	TGTGCCAGCAGTTACTCGGGACTGAATCAGCCCCAGCATTTT	CASSYSGLNQPQHF
many	TRBV5-1	NA	TRBJ1-1	TGCGCCAGCAGCTCGAACGCAGGGGACACTGAAGCTTTCTTT	CASSSNAGDTEAFF
many	TRBV18	TRBD2	TRBJ2-1	TGTGCCAGCTCAGATATACGGGGGGGCCTCTACAATGAGCAGTTCTTC	CASSDIRGGLYNEQFF
few	TRBV5-8	NA	TRBJ2-3	TGTGCCAGCAGCTTGACCCACCAATCATACACAGATACGCAGTATTTT	CASSLTHQSYTDTQYF
many	TRBV20-1	NA	TRBJ2-3	TGCAGTGCTAGAGATGGGCCGAGGGATACGCAGTATTTT	CSARDGPRDTQYF
NA	TRBV6-5	TRBD1	TRBJ1-6	TGTGCCAGCAGTTACGACAGGGGCCTCAGCTCCTATAATTCACCCCTCCACTTT	CASSYDRGLSSYNSPLHF